This T cell receptor beta chain was profiled in a study of cytomegalovirus exposure and HLA in healthy donors. 60 Vbeta and 13 Jbeta primers were used in PCR. Clones were sequenced by immunoSEQ multiplex PCR, and TCRdb holds only the in-frame ones, with some missing. The profile shows some 150,000 clones, roughly 80% of them singletons. This CDR3 contains 15 residues. Unmatched junction bases numbered 6, after V lost 9 bases and J lost 1 base. Germline V gene lookup returns CDR1 LNHDA and CDR2 SQIVND (reference sequence). Sequences were obtained from PBMCs. J is TRBJ1-1 and V is TRBV19, with 12 positions matching TRBD1. The sequence was collected from a middle-aged man in good health and CMV-seropositive. CDR3 bases: TGTGCCAGCGGGGACAGGGGGCAAGGGAACACTGAAGCTTTCTTT. Its protein is CASGDRGQGNTEAFF.